This TCR beta chain was documented in a study of T-cell reconstitution after alpha-beta-depleted transplantation in children. TCRbeta library construction was performed incorporating unique molecular identifiers. TCRdb passed the PCR reads through MiXCR, listing each CDR3 protein once. The sample gives 350,000 to 450,000 distinct CDR3 sequences, around 20% of which show up once; around 4% is in the top ten. Per germline, CDR1 KGHDR and CDR2 SFDVKD. This CDR3 spans 16 amino acids. The ends lost 3 bases at V and 9 bases at J; junction bases unmatched: 8. The chain is built from TRBV24-1 and TRBJ2-1, with 12 positions matching TRBD1. Sequenced here: PBMCs from the stem cell graft donor, sampled from the stem cell graft. The sequence derives from a human donor who donated a stem cell graft to a child with acute myeloid leukemia. The CDR3 DNA reads TGTGCCACCAGTGATATACCGGGACAGGGGGCCGGTGAGCAGTTCTTC. Amino acid sequence: CATSDIPGQGAGEQFF.